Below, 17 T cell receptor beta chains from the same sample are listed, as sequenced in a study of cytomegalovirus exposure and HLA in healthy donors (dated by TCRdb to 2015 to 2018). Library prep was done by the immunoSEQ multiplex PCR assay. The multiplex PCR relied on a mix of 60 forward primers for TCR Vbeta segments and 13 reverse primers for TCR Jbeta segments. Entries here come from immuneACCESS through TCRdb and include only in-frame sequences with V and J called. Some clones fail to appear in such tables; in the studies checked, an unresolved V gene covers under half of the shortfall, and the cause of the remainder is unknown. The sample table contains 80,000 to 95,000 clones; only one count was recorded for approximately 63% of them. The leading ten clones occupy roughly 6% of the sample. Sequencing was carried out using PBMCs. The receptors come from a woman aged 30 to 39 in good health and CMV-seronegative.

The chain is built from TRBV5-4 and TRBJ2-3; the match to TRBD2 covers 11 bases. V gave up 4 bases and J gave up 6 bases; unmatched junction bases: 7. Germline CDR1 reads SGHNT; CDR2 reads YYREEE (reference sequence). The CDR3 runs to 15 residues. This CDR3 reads CASSKTSGEGDTQYF. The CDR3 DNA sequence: TGTGCCAGCAGCAAGACTAGCGGGGAAGGGGATACGCAGTATTTT.

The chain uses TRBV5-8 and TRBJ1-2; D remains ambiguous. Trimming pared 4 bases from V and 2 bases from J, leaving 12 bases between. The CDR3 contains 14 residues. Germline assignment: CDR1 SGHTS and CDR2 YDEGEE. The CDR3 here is CASSPAGANYGYTF. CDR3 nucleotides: TGTGCCAGCAGCCCAGCGGGCGCGAACTATGGCTACACCTTC.

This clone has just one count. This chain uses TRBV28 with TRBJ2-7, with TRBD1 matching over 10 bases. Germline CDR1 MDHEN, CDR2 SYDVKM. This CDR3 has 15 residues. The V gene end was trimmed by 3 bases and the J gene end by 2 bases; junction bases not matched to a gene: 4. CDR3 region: CASSLDRGWAYEQYF. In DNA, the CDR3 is TGTGCCAGCAGTTTGGACAGGGGGTGGGCCTACGAGCAGTACTTC. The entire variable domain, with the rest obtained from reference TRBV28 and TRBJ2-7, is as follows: DVKVTQSSRYLVKRTGEKVFLECVQDMDHENMFWYRQDPGLGLRLIYFSYDVKMKEKGDIPEGYSVSREKKERFSLILESASTNQTSMYLCASSLDRGWAYEQYFGPGTRLTVT.

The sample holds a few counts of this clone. This CDR3 is CASSLAGTSNQPQHF. In DNA, the CDR3 is TGCGCCAGCAGCTTGGCCGGGACATCCAATCAGCCCCAGCATTTT. The V and J genes are TRBV5-1 and TRBJ1-5; tentative D call: TRBD1 (6 bases). Germline V gives CDR1 SGHRS, CDR2 YFSETQ. The CDR3 runs 15 residues. V lost 0 bases and J lost 3, with 10 bases in between.

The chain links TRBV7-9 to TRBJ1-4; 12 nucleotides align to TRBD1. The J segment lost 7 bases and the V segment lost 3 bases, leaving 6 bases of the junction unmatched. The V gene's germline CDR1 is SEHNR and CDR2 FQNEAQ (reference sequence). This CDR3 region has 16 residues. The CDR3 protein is CASSFGTGGEVEKLFF. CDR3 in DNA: TGTGCCAGCAGCTTCGGGACAGGGGGCGAGGTTGAAAAACTGTTTTTT. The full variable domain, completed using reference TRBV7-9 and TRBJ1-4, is DTGVSQNPRHKITKRGQNVTFRCDPISEHNRLYWYRQTLGQGPEFLTYFQNEAQLEKSRLLSDRFSAERPKGSFSTLEIQRTEQGDSAMYLCASSFGTGGEVEKLFFGSGTQLSVL.

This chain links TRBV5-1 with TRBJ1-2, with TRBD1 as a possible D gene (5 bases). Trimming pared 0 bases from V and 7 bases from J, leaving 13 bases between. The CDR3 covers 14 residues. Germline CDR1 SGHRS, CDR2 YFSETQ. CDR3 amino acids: CASSLGQGGAGYTF. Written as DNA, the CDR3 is TGCGCCAGCAGCTTGGGCCAGGGCGGAGCTGGCTACACCTTC.

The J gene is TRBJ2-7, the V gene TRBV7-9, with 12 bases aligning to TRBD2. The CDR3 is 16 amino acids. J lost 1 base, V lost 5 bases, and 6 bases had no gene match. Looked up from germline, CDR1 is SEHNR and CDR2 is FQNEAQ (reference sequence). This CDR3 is CASSQRLAGDSYEQYF. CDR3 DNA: TGTGCCAGCAGCCAGCGACTAGCGGGGGATTCCTACGAGCAGTACTTC. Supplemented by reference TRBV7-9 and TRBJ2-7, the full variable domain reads DTGVSQNPRHKITKRGQNVTFRCDPISEHNRLYWYRQTLGQGPEFLTYFQNEAQLEKSRLLSDRFSAERPKGSFSTLEIQRTEQGDSAMYLCASSQRLAGDSYEQYFGPGTRLTVT.

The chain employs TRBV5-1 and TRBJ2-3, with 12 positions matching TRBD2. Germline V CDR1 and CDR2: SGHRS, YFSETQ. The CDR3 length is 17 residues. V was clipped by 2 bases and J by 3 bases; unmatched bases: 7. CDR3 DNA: TGCGCCAGCAGCTTAACTGGACTAGCGGGGACAACAGATACGCAGTATTTT. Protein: CASSLTGLAGTTDTQYF. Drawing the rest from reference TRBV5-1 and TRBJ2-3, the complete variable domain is KAGVTQTPRYLIKTRGQQVTLSCSPISGHRSVSWYQQTPGQGLQFLFEYFSETQRNKGNFPGRFSGRQFSNSRSEMNVSTLELGDSALYLCASSLTGLAGTTDTQYFGPGTRLTVL.

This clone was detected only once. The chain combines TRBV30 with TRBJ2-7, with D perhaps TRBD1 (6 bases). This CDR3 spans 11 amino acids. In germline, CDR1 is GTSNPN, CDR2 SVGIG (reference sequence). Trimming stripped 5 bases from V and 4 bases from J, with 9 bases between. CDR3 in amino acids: CAWSGQYEQYF. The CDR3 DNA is TGTGCCTGGTCCGGACAGTACGAGCAGTACTTC. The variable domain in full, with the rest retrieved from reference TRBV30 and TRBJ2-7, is SQTIHQWPATLVQPVGSPLSLECTVEGTSNPNLYWYRQAAGRGLQLLFYSVGIGQISSEVPQNLSASRPQDRQFILSSKKLLLSDSGFYLCAWSGQYEQYFGPGTRLTVT.

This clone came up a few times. In DNA, the CDR3 is TGTGCCAGCATGGGGTCGGCAGGGGGCAATGAGCAGTTCTTC. Amino acid sequence: CASMGSAGGNEQFF. The chain combines TRBV2 with TRBJ2-1; 7 bases line up with TRBD1. V lost 7 bases and J lost 6; bases outside the gene matches: 9. Germline-derived CDR1 and CDR2 are SNHLY and FYNNEI. This CDR3 is built from 14 residues.

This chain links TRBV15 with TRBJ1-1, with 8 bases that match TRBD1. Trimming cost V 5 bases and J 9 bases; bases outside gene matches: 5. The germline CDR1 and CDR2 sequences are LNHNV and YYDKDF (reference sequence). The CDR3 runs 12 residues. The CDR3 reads CATSGQGDKAFF. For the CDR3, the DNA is TGTGCCACCAGCGGACAGGGCGATAAAGCTTTCTTT.

The CDR3 protein is CASSPTGTGSDEQYF. Written as DNA, the CDR3 is TGTGCCAGCAGTCCAACCGGGACAGGGTCGGACGAGCAGTACTTC. The chain recombines TRBV27 with TRBJ2-7; 9 nucleotides agree with TRBD1. Germline loops: CDR1 MNHEY, CDR2 SMNVEV (reference sequence). The V and J ends lost 5 bases and 5 bases, in that order; junction bases with no gene match: 10. The CDR3 is made up of 15 amino acids.

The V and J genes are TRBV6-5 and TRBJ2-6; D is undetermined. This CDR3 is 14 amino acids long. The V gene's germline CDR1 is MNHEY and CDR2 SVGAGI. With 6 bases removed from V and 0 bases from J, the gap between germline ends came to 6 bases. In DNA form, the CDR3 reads TGTGCCAGCAGCTTAAACTCTGGGGCCAACGTCCTGACTTTC. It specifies CASSLNSGANVLTF.

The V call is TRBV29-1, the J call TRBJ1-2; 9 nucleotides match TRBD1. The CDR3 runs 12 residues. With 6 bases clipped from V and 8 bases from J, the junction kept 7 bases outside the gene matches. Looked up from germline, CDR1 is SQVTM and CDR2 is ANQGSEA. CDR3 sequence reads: CSVGTGGQGYTF. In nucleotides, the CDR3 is TGCAGCGTGGGAACAGGGGGCCAGGGCTACACCTTC.

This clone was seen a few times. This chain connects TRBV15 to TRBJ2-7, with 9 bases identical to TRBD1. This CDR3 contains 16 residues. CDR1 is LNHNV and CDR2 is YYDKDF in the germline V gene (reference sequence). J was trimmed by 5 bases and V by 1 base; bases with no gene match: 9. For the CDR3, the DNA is TGTGCCACCAGCAGAGCTCCGGGACAGGGTACCCACGAGCAGTACTTC. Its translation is CATSRAPGQGTHEQYF.

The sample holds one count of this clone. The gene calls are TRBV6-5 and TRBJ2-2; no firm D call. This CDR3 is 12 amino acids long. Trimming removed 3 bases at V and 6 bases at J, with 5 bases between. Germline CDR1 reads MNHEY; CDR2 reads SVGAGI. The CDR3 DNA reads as TGTGCCAGCAGTTATGCGTCCGGGGAGCTGTTTTTT. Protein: CASSYASGELFF.

The CDR3 loop is CASSLGGTNTEAFF. CDR3 bases: TGTGCCAGCAGTTTAGGGGGCACGAACACTGAAGCTTTCTTT. The chain uses TRBV27 and TRBJ1-1; D perhaps matches TRBD1 (6 bases). Germline V gene lookup returns CDR1 MNHEY and CDR2 SMNVEV (reference sequence). There are 14 residues in the CDR3. Trimming shortened V by 2 bases and J by 1 base, and 8 bases separated the two germline ends.